Given below is one TCR beta chain in context. TCRdb's table, derived via immunoSEQ multiplex PCR, lists solely in-frame clones and lacks some. The repertoire holds about 200,000 clones, with over 75% as singletons. This sample is drawn from a study of blood T cell repertoires in COVID-19. This receptor was obtained from a man in his forties or fifties with acute or convalescent COVID-19. The specimen was peripheral blood.

In nucleotides, the CDR3 is TGTGCCAGCAGTCCAGGGGGAAACTATGGCTACACCTTC. Translated: CASSPGGNYGYTF. J is TRBJ1-2 and V is TRBV28, with 7 bases aligning to TRBD1. V shed 5 bases, J shed 2 bases, and the junction held 2 bases outside the gene matches. The CDR3 is 13 amino acids. Germline V gene sequence: CDR1 MDHEN, CDR2 SYDVKM.